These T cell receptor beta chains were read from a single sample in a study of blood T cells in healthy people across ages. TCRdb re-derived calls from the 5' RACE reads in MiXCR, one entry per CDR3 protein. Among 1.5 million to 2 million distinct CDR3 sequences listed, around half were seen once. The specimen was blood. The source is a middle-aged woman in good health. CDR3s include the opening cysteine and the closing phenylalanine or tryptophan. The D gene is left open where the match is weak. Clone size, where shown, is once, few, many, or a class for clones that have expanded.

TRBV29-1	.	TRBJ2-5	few	CSVDRQTQYF	TGCAGCGTTGATAGACAGACCCAGTACTTC
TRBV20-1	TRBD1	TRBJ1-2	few	CSAPDREETYGYTF	TGCAGTGCTCCGGACAGGGAAGAGACCTATGGCTACACCTTC
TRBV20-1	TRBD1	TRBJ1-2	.	CSARHTGQPYGYTF	TGCAGTGCTAGACACACGGGACAGCCTTATGGCTACACCTTC
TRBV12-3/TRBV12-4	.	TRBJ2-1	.	CASKAVNYNEQFF	TGTGCCAGCAAGGCGGTTAACTACAATGAGCAGTTCTTC
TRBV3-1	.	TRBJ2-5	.	CASSQDYANQETQYF	TGTGCCAGCAGCCAAGATTATGCCAACCAAGAGACCCAGTACTTC
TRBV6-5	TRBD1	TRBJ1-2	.	CASTRTGQNYGYTF	TGTGCCAGTACCAGGACAGGGCAAAACTATGGCTACACCTTC
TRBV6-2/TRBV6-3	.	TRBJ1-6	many	CASSREGNSPLHF	TGTGCCAGCAGCAGGGAGGGTAATTCACCCCTCCACTTT
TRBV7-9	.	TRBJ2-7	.	CASSPITSSYEQYF	TGTGCCAGCAGCCCAATAACTAGCTCCTACGAGCAGTACTTC
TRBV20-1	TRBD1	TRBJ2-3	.	CSAPAQGADTQYF	TGCAGTGCACCTGCCCAGGGGGCAGATACGCAGTATTTT
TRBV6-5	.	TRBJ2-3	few	CASSPRSVSYTDTQYF	TGTGCCAGCAGTCCCCGGAGCGTGAGTTACACAGATACGCAGTATTTT
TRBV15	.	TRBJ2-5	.	CATSRVAETQYF	TGTGCCACCAGCAGAGTAGCCGAGACCCAGTACTTC
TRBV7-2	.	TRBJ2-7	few	CASMRGSYNEQYF	TGTGCCAGCATGAGGGGCTCCTACAATGAGCAGTACTTC